These 29 T cell receptor beta chains originate from one sample sequenced in a study of T cell clonality in common variable immunodeficiency. The data were produced by immunoSEQ multiplex PCR, yet TCRdb's version contains in-frame clones alone and is incomplete. Listed for the sample are approximately 52,000 clones, none seen a single time. Sequenced input: peripheral blood mononuclear cells. These receptors all come from a person aged 18 to 70 in good health.

The sample holds many counts of this clone. The CDR3 is cut off 3 residues early in the read; its end comes from the germline J gene. The rearrangement uses TRBV7-3 and TRBJ2-5; 11 nucleotides match TRBD2. V was clipped by 2 bases and J by 5 bases; unmatched bases: 4. This CDR3 has 15 residues. Germline CDR1 and CDR2: SGHTA and FQGTGA. The part of the CDR3 DNA that was read is TGTGCCAGCAGCTTACTAGCGGGAGGACGTGAGACC. It encodes CASSLLAGGRET. The full CDR3 is CASSLLAGGRETQYF.

This clone showed up many times. The read ends 3 residues shy of where the CDR3 ends; the end is completed using the germline J gene. The chain recombines TRBV19 with TRBJ2-3, with TRBD1 matching over 7 bases. CDR3 length: 15 amino acids. Germline CDR1 reads LNHDA; CDR2 reads SQIVND (reference sequence). J lost 6 bases, V lost 2 bases, and 8 bases had no gene match. Here the CDR3 reads CASSIRQGVEDTQYF. CDR3 bases read: TGTGCCAGTAGTATACGACAGGGCGTTGAGGATACG.

This clone has ten or more counts. The read stops 3 residues short of the end of the CDR3; the missing end is completed from the germline J gene. The rearrangement links TRBV19 to TRBJ2-4; D is perhaps TRBD1 (5 bases). V was cut by 6 bases and J by 2 bases, with 14 bases left in between. The CDR3 runs 15 residues. CDR1 and CDR2 from the germline V gene are LNHDA and SQIVND (reference sequence). CDR3 DNA, as far as it was read: TGTGCCAGTAGCCCTTCCAGGGAAACCAAAAACATT. Translating it yields CASSPSRETKNI. The entire CDR3 reads CASSPSRETKNIQYF.

This clone was observed many times. Read coverage stops 3 residues before the CDR3 terminus; the germline J gene supplies the remainder. The V gene is TRBV7-2, the J gene TRBJ2-1; D not certain. CDR1 is SGHTA and CDR2 is FQGNSA in the germline V gene. The V end was cut by 1 base, the J end by 3 bases, with 10 bases between. The CDR3 loop spans 15 amino acids. This chain's CDR3 is CASSLGGYSYNEQFF. The covered CDR3 bases are TGTGCCAGCAGCTTAGGTGGGTACAGCTACAATGAG.

About this clone itself: From the germline J gene comes the end of the CDR3, since the read stops 3 residues before it. The chain employs TRBV19 and TRBJ1-1, with D possibly TRBD1 on 6 matching bases. Trimming took 3 bases from V and 1 from J, leaving 15 bases between them. The germline CDR1 and CDR2 sequences are LNHDA and SQIVND (reference sequence). The CDR3 consists of 16 residues. CDR3 loop: CASSILGGGGNTEAFF. CDR3 DNA, as far as it was read: TGTGCCAGTAGTATTTTAGGGGGAGGAGGGAACACTGAA.

This clone was detected ten times or more. The read finishes 3 residues shy of the CDR3 end, and the germline J gene is used to complete it. The rearrangement joins TRBV11-2 to TRBJ2-7; D is unclear. The germline V and J ends were trimmed by 6 bases and 4 bases, with 7 bases remaining between them. The germline gives CDR1 SGHAT, CDR2 FQNNGV. CDR3 length: 11 residues. CDR3 DNA, as far as it was read: TGTGCCAGCAGTCGGGTATACGAG. Protein sequence: CASSRVYE. The entire CDR3 protein reads CASSRVYEQYF.

Ten or more counts support this clone. The CDR3 goes on 3 residues after the read ends, and that part is filled in from the germline J gene. This chain uses TRBV5-1 with TRBJ2-3, with D perhaps matching TRBD2 (6 bases). This CDR3 region has 17 residues. Germline-derived CDR1 and CDR2 are SGHRS and YFSETQ. Trimming took off 1 base at V and 1 base at J, with 16 bases between the two ends. The CDR3 here is CASSLIGGTPGTDTQYF. CDR3 bases read: TGCGCCAGCAGCTTGATTGGAGGGACTCCCGGCACAGATACG.

In its sample, this clone was seen many times. The CDR3 end falls 3 residues outside the read, so it is completed with the germline J gene. The V call is TRBV30, the J call TRBJ1-5, with D uncertain. CDR1 is GTSNPN and CDR2 is SVGIG in the germline V gene (reference sequence). Trimming took 5 bases from V and 6 from J, leaving 14 bases between them. This CDR3 is built from 13 residues. The CDR3 reads CAWAHGDAQPQHF. The CDR3 DNA, read in part, is TGTGCCTGGGCCCACGGGGATGCTCAGCCC.

At least ten counts were recorded for this clone. The CDR3 is cut off 3 residues early in the read; its end comes from the germline J gene. V and J are TRBV6-1 and TRBJ1-5; D is possibly TRBD1 (6 bases). Germline V CDR1 and CDR2: MNHNS, SASEGT. Trimming cost V 2 bases and J 4 bases, with 12 bases left between them. This CDR3 comprises 15 residues. The CDR3 region is CASSETTGRNQPQHF. The CDR3 bases that were read are TGTGCCAGCAGTGAAACCACAGGGAGGAATCAGCCC.

This clone has at least ten counts. Sequencing ends 3 residues short of the CDR3 end; the germline J gene provides the rest. The V and J genes are TRBV19 and TRBJ2-1; 8 positions agree with TRBD2. Germline CDR1 and CDR2: LNHDA and SQIVND (reference sequence). This CDR3 contains 15 residues. The ends lost 5 bases at V and 3 bases at J; junction bases unmatched: 6. The CDR3 sequence is CASSRTSGNYNEQFF. CDR3 DNA (partial): TGTGCCAGTAGTCGCACTAGCGGCAACTACAATGAG.

This clone was picked up many times. From the germline J gene comes the end of the CDR3, since the read stops 3 residues before it. This chain links TRBV20-1 with TRBJ2-1, with 12 bases lining up with TRBD2. This CDR3 contains 19 residues. The V gene end was trimmed by 0 bases and the J gene end by 0 bases; junction bases not matched to a gene: 9. Per germline, CDR1 DFQATT and CDR2 SNEGSKA (reference sequence). Incomplete CDR3 DNA: TGCAGTGCTAGAGATCGAGCTAGCGGGAGGGGAAGCTCCTACAATGAG. It is translated as CSARDRASGRGSSYNE. From start to end, the CDR3 is CSARDRASGRGSSYNEQFF.

This clone was counted ten times or more. The read ends 3 residues before the CDR3 terminus; that terminus is restored from the germline J gene. This chain connects TRBV18 to TRBJ2-2; D is ambiguous. CDR1 and CDR2 from the germline V gene are KGHSH and LQKENI. The CDR3 extends over 13 amino acids. Deletions cut 2 bases from V and 6 bases from J, with 7 bases between. The CDR3 bases that were read are TGTGCCAGCTCACCATTAATATCCGGGGAG. Protein product: CASSPLISGE. The entire CDR3 protein is CASSPLISGELFF.

This clone showed up just a few times. With the read ending 3 residues before the CDR3 end, the germline J gene is used to fill in that end. The gene calls are TRBV18 and TRBJ1-1; no firm D call. V was cut by 2 bases and J by 1 base, with 5 bases left in between. The CDR3 has 13 amino acids. CDR1 is KGHSH and CDR2 is LQKENI in the germline V gene. The sequenced CDR3 bases are TGTGCCAGCTCACCAGGGCAGAACACTGAA. Its translation: CASSPGQNTE. The full-length CDR3 reads as CASSPGQNTEAFF.

This clone was observed a handful of times. The read ends 3 residues before the CDR3 terminus; that terminus is restored from the germline J gene. V and J are TRBV5-6 and TRBJ1-4; 8 bases are a match to TRBD1. The germline V gene encodes CDR1 SGHDT and CDR2 YYEEEE. The CDR3 extends over 14 amino acids. CDR3 DNA, as far as it was read: TGTGCCAGCAGCTTGTATTCAGGGGGCGGGAGA. Protein product: CASSLYSGGGR. The full CDR3 is CASSLYSGGGRLFF.

With respect to this clone: The read ends 3 residues early relative to the CDR3; the germline J gene fills the gap. The chain recombines TRBV7-9 with TRBJ1-5, with D perhaps matching TRBD1 (5 bases). V lost 1 base and J 3 bases, leaving 7 bases between the germline ends. This CDR3 spans 14 amino acids. Germline CDR1 SEHNR, CDR2 FQNEAQ (reference sequence). The CDR3 loop reads CASSLDRTNQPQHF. Incomplete CDR3 DNA: TGTGCCAGCAGCTTAGACAGGACCAATCAGCCC.

This clone was observed at least ten times. The read ends 3 residues shy of where the CDR3 ends; the end is completed using the germline J gene. The rearrangement joins TRBV6-2 or TRBV6-3 to TRBJ2-3; tentative D call: TRBD1 (5 bases). This CDR3 contains 16 residues. Germline CDR1 is MNHEY and CDR2 is SVGEGT. CDR3 sequence reads: CASSFWTPNGQETQYF. The CDR3 bases that were read are TGTGCCAGCAGTTTTTGGACACCCAACGGTCAAGAGACG.

This clone was counted ten times or more. The sequence runs out 3 residues before the end of the CDR3; the remainder is reconstructed from the germline J gene. The rearrangement links TRBV20-1 to TRBJ2-3; a weak D match, TRBD1 (5 bases). V dropped 6 bases and J dropped 0 bases, with 13 bases sitting between them. Germline V gene data show CDR1 as DFQATT and CDR2 as SNEGSKA (reference sequence). This CDR3 comprises 14 residues. This chain's CDR3 is CSAQDMASTDTQYF. The covered CDR3 bases are TGCAGTGCCCAGGACATGGCTAGCACAGATACG.

This clone was found many times. The CDR3 goes on 3 residues after the read ends, and that part is filled in from the germline J gene. The chain links TRBV4-1 to TRBJ2-5; 9 nucleotides agree with TRBD1. Germline CDR1 reads MGHRA; CDR2 reads YSYEKL. The length of the CDR3 is 16 residues. J was trimmed by 2 bases and V by 3 bases; bases with no gene match: 7. The CDR3 spells CASSQVGTGLQETQYF. Partial CDR3 DNA: TGCGCCAGCAGCCAGGTAGGGACAGGGCTGCAAGAGACC.

As to this clone: Read coverage stops 3 residues before the CDR3 terminus; the germline J gene supplies the remainder. The J gene is TRBJ1-1, the V gene TRBV30; 7 bases agree with TRBD1. This CDR3 contains 11 residues. From germline, CDR1 is GTSNPN and CDR2 SVGIG (reference sequence). Incomplete CDR3 DNA: TGTGCCTGGAGAAAGACAGGGTGG. As protein: CAWRKTGW. The CDR3, in full, reads CAWRKTGWAFF.

A note on this clone: Sequencing ends 3 residues short of the CDR3 end; the germline J gene provides the rest. The V and J genes are TRBV20-1 and TRBJ2-1; TRBD1 matches at 7 bases. V gave up 6 bases and J gave up 7 bases; unmatched junction bases: 12. The germline CDR1 and CDR2 sequences are DFQATT and SNEGSKA (reference sequence). The CDR3 has 14 residues. CDR3 DNA (partial): TGCAGTGCCCCCAGGGGGAGCGCCTCAAATGAG. Translation gives CSAPRGSASNE. In full, the CDR3 is CSAPRGSASNEQFF.

This clone came up many times. Sequencing ends 3 residues short of the CDR3 end; the germline J gene provides the rest. The chain employs TRBV20-1 and TRBJ2-4; 11 bases align to TRBD1. Germline lookup yields CDR1 DFQATT and CDR2 SNEGSKA (reference sequence). This CDR3 spans 15 amino acids. The CDR3 loop is CSATSPGQGDPIQYF. CDR3 DNA (partial): TGCAGTGCGACCTCTCCGGGACAGGGGGATCCGATT.

This clone was observed many times. The CDR3 end falls 3 residues outside the read, so it is completed with the germline J gene. The chain couples TRBV6-2 or TRBV6-3 to TRBJ1-5; the D gene is possibly TRBD1 (5 bases). This CDR3 region has 15 residues. Germline V CDR1 and CDR2: MNHEY, SVGEGT. Trimming pared 4 bases from V and 7 bases from J, leaving 17 bases between. Incomplete CDR3 DNA: TGTGCCAGCAGTTTCGGACATGGAGCCGCACAGCCC. It is translated as CASSFGHGAAQP. The whole CDR3 protein is CASSFGHGAAQPQHF.

Remarks on this clone: The read comes to an end 3 residues before the CDR3 does, leaving the germline J gene to fill in the end. The rearrangement links TRBV19 to TRBJ2-2; TRBD1 matches at 7 bases. The CDR3 covers 15 residues. Trimming removed 5 bases from V and 0 bases from J; junction bases left unmatched: 3. CDR1 is LNHDA and CDR2 is SQIVND in the germline V gene (reference sequence). This CDR3 is CASSRGQANTGELFF. CDR3 bases read: TGTGCCAGTAGTCGAGGACAGGCGAACACCGGGGAG. Using reference TRBV19 and TRBJ2-2 for the parts outside the CDR3, the full variable domain is DGGITQSPKYLFRKEGQNVTLSCEQNLNHDAMYWYRQDPGQGLRLIYYSQIVNDFQKGDIAEGYSVSREKKESFPLTVTSAQKNPTAFYLCASSRGQANTGELFFGEGSRLTVL.

About this clone itself: The read comes to an end 3 residues before the CDR3 does, leaving the germline J gene to fill in the end. The chain has TRBV19 and TRBJ2-3; TRBD2 might be the D (5 bases). The CDR3 extends over 16 amino acids. CDR1 LNHDA and CDR2 SQIVND come from the germline V gene (reference sequence). The CDR3 region is CASSKLHVEGNQPQYF. CDR3 DNA, as far as it was read: TGTGCCAGTAGTAAGCTACACGTTGAGGGCAATCAGCCG.

In this sample, this clone turned up many times. The read comes to an end 3 residues before the CDR3 does, leaving the germline J gene to fill in the end. The chain joins TRBV7-3 to TRBJ2-5, with a tentative D call TRBD2 (6 bases). Germline V lookup: CDR1 SGHTA, CDR2 FQGTGA. The length of the CDR3 is 13 residues. With 6 bases removed from V and 4 bases from J, the gap between germline ends came to 12 bases. The chain's CDR3 is CASRASAGETQYF. The CDR3 DNA, read in part, is TGTGCCAGCAGAGCTAGCGCGGGAGAGACC.

This clone was observed at least ten times. The read gets to within 3 residues of the CDR3 end, and the germline J gene fills in the rest. The V call is TRBV20-1, the J call TRBJ2-2, with 7 bases aligning to TRBD1. This CDR3 comprises 14 residues. The V gene's germline CDR1 is DFQATT and CDR2 SNEGSKA (reference sequence). The covered CDR3 bases are TGCAGTGCTAGCCCTCCGGGACAGTGGGAAAAG. Its translation is CSASPPGQWEK. The complete CDR3 sequence is CSASPPGQWEKLFF.

This clone was detected ten times or more. The read falls 3 residues short of the CDR3 end, and the missing part is taken from the germline J gene. The chain joins TRBV6-2 or TRBV6-3 to TRBJ2-7; 7 nucleotides agree with TRBD1. This CDR3 is 12 amino acids long. Germline V gene lookup returns CDR1 MNHEY and CDR2 SVGEGT. Trimming at V came to 4 bases and at J to 6 bases, leaving 3 bases not matched to a gene. The covered CDR3 bases are TGTGCCAGCAGTTTCGACAGGGTCGAG. It codes for CASSFDRVE. From start to end, the CDR3 is CASSFDRVEQYF.

This clone came up many times. At one end the junction does not follow the germline gene, possibly because of a read error. Read coverage stops 3 residues before the CDR3 terminus; the germline J gene supplies the remainder. The chain employs TRBV7-7 and TRBJ2-1; no definite D call. CDR3 length: 13 residues. Germline V gene data show CDR1 as SSHAT and CDR2 as FNYEAQ (reference sequence). Incomplete CDR3 DNA: TGTGCTAGCAGCTTAGATAGCCGTAATGAG. Its translation: CASSLDSRNE. The full CDR3 is CASSLDSRNEQFF.

This clone has at least ten counts. The read terminates 3 residues before the CDR3 end, so the remaining end is supplied by the germline J gene. J is TRBJ1-1 and V is TRBV11-2, with 8 positions matching TRBD1. Germline CDR1 is SGHAT and CDR2 is FQNNGV. This CDR3 comprises 14 residues. CDR3 residues: CASSLERQGARAFF. CDR3 DNA (partial): TGTGCCAGCAGCTTAGAACGGCAGGGGGCACGA.